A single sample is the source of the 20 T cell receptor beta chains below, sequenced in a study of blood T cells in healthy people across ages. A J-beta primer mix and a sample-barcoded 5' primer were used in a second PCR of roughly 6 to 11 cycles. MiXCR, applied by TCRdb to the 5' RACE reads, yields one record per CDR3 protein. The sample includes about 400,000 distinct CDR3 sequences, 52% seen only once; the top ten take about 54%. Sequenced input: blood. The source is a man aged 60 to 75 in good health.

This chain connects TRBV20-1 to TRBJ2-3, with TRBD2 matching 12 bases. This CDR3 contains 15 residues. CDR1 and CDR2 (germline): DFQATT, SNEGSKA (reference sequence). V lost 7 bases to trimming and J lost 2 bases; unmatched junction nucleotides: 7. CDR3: CSVRTSGAYTDTQYF. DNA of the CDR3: TGCAGTGTTCGGACTAGCGGGGCTTACACAGATACGCAGTATTTT.

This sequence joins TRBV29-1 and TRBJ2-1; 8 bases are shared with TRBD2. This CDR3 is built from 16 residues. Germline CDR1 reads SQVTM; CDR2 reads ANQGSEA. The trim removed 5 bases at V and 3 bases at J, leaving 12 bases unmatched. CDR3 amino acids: CSVSIRAGVGYNEQFF. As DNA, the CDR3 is TGCAGCGTTTCAATAAGAGCGGGAGTGGGCTACAATGAGCAGTTCTTC.

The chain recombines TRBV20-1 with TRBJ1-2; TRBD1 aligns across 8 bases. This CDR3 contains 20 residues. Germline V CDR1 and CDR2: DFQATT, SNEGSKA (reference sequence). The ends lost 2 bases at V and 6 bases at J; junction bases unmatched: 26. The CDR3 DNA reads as TGCAGTGCTAGAATCAGTCCGCTGACCTCTGGACAGGGAGAGATGAATGGCTACACCTTC. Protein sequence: CSARISPLTSGQGEMNGYTF.

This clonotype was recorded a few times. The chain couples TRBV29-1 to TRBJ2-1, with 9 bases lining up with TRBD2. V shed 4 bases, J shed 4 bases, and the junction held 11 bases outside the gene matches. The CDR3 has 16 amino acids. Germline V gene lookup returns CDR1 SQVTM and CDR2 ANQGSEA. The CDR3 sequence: CSVVGWQRGAYNEQFF. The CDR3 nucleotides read TGCAGCGTTGTTGGGTGGCAGCGGGGGGCATACAATGAGCAGTTCTTC.

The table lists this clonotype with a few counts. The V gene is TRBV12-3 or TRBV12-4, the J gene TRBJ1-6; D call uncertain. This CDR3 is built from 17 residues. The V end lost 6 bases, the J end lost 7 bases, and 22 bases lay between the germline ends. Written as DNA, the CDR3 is TGTGCCAGCAGCCCCTCCGCCCGTAGTTTGTCAAATTCACCCCTCCACTTT. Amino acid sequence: CASSPSARSLSNSPLHF.

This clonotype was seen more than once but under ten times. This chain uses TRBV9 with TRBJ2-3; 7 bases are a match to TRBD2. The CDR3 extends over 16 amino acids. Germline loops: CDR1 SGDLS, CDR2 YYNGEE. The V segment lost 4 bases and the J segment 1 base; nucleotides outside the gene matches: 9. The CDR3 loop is CASSPTRDYRTDTQYF. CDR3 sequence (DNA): TGTGCCAGCAGCCCTACGCGGGACTACCGCACAGATACGCAGTATTTT. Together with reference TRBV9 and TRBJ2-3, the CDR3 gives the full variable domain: DSGVTQTPKHLITATGQRVTLRCSPRSGDLSVYWYQQSLDQGLQFLIQYYNGEERAKGNILERFSAQQFPDLHSELNLSSLELGDSALYFCASSPTRDYRTDTQYFGPGTRLTVL.

The chain's CDR3 is CASSFGLAGSDTQYF. CDR3 in DNA: TGCGCCAGCAGCTTTGGACTAGCGGGCTCAGATACGCAGTATTTT. The V and J genes are TRBV5-1 and TRBJ2-3; 11 nucleotides align to TRBD2. The CDR3 has 15 amino acids. Losses at the gene ends were 2 bases for V and 4 bases for J; bases not matched to a gene: 3. The germline gives CDR1 SGHRS, CDR2 YFSETQ.

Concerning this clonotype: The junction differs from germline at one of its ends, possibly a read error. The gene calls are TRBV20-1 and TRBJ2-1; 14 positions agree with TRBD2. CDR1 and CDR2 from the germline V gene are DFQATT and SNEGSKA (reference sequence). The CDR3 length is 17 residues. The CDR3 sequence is CSATRLAGGPSYNERFF. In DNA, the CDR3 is TGCAGTGCTACCCGACTAGCGGGAGGGCCCTCCTACAATGAGCGGTTCTTC.

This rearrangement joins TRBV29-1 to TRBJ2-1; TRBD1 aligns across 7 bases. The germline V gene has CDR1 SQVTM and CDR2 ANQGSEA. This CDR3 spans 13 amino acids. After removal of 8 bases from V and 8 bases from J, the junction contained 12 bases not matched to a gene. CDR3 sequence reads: CSLKGGRGYEQFF. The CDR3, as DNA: TGCAGCCTCAAAGGGGGCAGAGGTTATGAGCAGTTCTTC.

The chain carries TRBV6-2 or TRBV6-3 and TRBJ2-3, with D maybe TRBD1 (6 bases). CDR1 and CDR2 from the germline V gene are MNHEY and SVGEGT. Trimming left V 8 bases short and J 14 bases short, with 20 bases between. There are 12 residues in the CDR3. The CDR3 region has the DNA TGTGCCAGCTGGAACAGGGACGGAGTATGGTATTTT. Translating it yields CASWNRDGVWYF.

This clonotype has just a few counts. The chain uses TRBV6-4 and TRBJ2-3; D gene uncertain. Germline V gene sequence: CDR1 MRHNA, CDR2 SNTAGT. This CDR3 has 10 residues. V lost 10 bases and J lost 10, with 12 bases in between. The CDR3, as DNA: TGTGCCACCCTGCCACCAGCGCAGTATTTT. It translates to CATLPPAQYF.

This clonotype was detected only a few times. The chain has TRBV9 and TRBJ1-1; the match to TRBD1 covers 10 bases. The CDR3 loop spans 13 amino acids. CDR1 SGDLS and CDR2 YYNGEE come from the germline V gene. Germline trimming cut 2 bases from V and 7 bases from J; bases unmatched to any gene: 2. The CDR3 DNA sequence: TGTGCCAGCAGCGTGGGACAGGGGTTTGAAGCTTTCTTT. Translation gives CASSVGQGFEAFF.

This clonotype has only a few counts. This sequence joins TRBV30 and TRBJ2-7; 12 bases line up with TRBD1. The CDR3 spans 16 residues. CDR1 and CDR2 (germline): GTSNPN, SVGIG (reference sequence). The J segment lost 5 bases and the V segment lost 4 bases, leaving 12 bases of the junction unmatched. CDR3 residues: CAWTYGRDRGLHEQYF. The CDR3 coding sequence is TGTGCCTGGACCTACGGAAGGGACAGGGGGCTTCACGAGCAGTACTTC.

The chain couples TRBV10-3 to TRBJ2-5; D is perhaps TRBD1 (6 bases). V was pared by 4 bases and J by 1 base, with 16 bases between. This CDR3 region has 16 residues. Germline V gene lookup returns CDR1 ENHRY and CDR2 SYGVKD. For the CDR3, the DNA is TGTGCCATCAGTGCCGCCGACAGGCTCTTCCAAGAGACCCAGTACTTC. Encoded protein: CAISAADRLFQETQYF.

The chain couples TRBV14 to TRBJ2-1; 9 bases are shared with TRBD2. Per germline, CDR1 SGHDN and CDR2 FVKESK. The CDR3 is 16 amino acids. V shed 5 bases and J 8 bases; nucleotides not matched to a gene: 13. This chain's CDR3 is CASSVVSGRTSHEQFF. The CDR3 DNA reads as TGTGCCAGCAGCGTTGTAAGCGGGAGGACCTCCCATGAGCAGTTCTTC.

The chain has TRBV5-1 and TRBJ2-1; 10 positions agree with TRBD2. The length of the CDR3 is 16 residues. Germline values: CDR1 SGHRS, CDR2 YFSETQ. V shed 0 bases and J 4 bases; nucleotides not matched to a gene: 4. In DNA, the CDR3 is TGCGCCAGCAGCTTGGAGGGACTAGCGACTTACAATGAGCAGTTCTTC. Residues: CASSLEGLATYNEQFF.

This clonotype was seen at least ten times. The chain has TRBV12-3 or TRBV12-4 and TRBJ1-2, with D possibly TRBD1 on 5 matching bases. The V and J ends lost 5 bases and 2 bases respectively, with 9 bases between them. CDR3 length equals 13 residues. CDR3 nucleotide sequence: TGTGCCAGCAGTGGGACGGCCAACTATGGCTACACCTTC. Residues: CASSGTANYGYTF.

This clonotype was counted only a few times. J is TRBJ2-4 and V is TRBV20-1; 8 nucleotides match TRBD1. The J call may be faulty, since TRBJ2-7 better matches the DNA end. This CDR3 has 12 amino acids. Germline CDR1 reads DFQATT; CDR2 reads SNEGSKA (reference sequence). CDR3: CSARTGAYEQYF. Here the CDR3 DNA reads TGCAGTGCTAGGACAGGGGCCTACGAGCAGTACTTC.

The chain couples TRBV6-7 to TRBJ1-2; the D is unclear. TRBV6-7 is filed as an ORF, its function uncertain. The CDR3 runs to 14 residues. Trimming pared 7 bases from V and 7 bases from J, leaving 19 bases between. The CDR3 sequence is CASKVERLMGGYTF. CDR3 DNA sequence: TGTGCCAGCAAAGTGGAACGACTCATGGGTGGCTACACCTTC.

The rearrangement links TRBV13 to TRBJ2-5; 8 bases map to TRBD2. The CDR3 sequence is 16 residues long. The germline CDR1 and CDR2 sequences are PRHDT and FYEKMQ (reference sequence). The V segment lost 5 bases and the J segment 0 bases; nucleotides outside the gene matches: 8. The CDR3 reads CASSLNGGGYQETQYF. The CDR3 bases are TGTGCCAGCAGCCTCAACGGGGGGGGGTACCAAGAGACCCAGTACTTC.